These 22 T cell receptor beta chains were sequenced from one sample in a study of blood T cells in healthy people across ages. The authors ran a second PCR of about 6 to 11 cycles using a sample-barcoded 5' primer and a J-beta primer mix. Each CDR3 protein is one row after TCRdb ran MiXCR on the 5' RACE reads. The sample has some 900,000 distinct CDR3 sequences; 25% to 30% are singletons. Material for sequencing was blood. Every receptor here comes from a woman aged 80 or over in good health.

There are a few counts of this clonotype. This rearrangement joins TRBV3-1 to TRBJ2-5; D is perhaps TRBD1 (7 bases). Trimming stripped 4 bases from V and 4 bases from J, with 19 bases between. The CDR3 contains 16 residues. From germline, CDR1 is LGHDT and CDR2 YNNKEL (reference sequence). In DNA form, the CDR3 reads TGTGCCAGCAGCCCTCCAGAAAGACAGGGAGGAGAGACCCAGTACTTC. The encoded protein is CASSPPERQGGETQYF.

V usage is TRBV11-2 and J usage is TRBJ2-1; TRBD2 matches at 10 bases. This CDR3 comprises 17 residues. Germline trimming cut 5 bases from V and 5 bases from J; bases unmatched to any gene: 12. CDR1 is SGHAT, CDR2 FQNNGV, per germline. The CDR3 protein is CASSRSGASGGHNEQFF. The CDR3 bases are TGTGCCAGCAGCCGAAGTGGCGCTAGCGGGGGACACAATGAGCAGTTCTTC.

This clonotype was seen repeatedly, ten times or more. The rearrangement uses TRBV12-3 or TRBV12-4 and TRBJ2-5; no reliable D call. This CDR3 has 12 amino acids. The V and J ends lost 3 bases and 4 bases respectively, with 6 bases between them. CDR3 sequence (DNA): TGTGCCAGCAGTTTGTATCCAGAGACCCAGTACTTC. Protein product: CASSLYPETQYF.

Many counts were recorded for this clonotype. This sequence joins TRBV2 and TRBJ2-3; 8 bases are shared with TRBD2. Trimming cost V 7 bases and J 4 bases; bases outside gene matches: 10. The CDR3 has 15 residues. Germline-derived CDR1 and CDR2 are SNHLY and FYNNEI. The CDR3 DNA reads as TGTGCCAGCAAAGGACTAGCTAAGTCTGCAGATACGCAGTATTTT. It translates to CASKGLAKSADTQYF.

This clonotype was counted a single time. Because the CDR3 is missing its conserved closing phenylalanine or tryptophan, this is likely a read error. This chain uses TRBV7-9 with TRBJ1-3; D is unclear. V was trimmed by 1 base and J by 0 bases, leaving 7 bases between them. The CDR3 has 15 amino acids. CDR1 is SEHNR and CDR2 is FQNEAQ in the germline V gene (reference sequence). CDR3 amino acids: CASSLGAGSGNTIYS. The CDR3 DNA is TGTGCCAGCAGCTTAGGGGCAGGCTCTGGAAACACCATATATTCT.

With regard to this clonotype: This may stem from a read error, because a much larger clone lies one nucleotide away. This chain uses TRBV4-3 with TRBJ2-3; D is unclear. CDR1 is LGHNA, CDR2 YSLEER, per germline. Trimming stripped 1 base from V and 1 base from J, with 12 bases between. The CDR3 totals 16 residues. CDR3 loop: CASSQGLTARTDTQYF. CDR3 DNA: TGCGCCAGCAGCCAAGGGCTTACCGCCCGCACAGATACGCAGTATTTT.

This clonotype was found many times. The rearrangement links TRBV5-5 to TRBJ2-1; D possibly corresponds to TRBD2 (5 bases). Germline-derived CDR1 and CDR2 are SGHKS and YYEKEE (reference sequence). The V gene lost 4 bases and the J gene lost 0 bases, with 14 bases spanning the gap. The CDR3 is 16 residues long. CDR3 loop: CASSQRLGSSYNEQFF. In nucleotides, the CDR3 is TGTGCCAGCAGCCAAAGGCTGGGGAGCTCCTACAATGAGCAGTTCTTC. The variable domain in full, completed from reference TRBV5-5 and TRBJ2-1, reads DAGVTQSPTHLIKTRGQQVTLRCSPISGHKSVSWYQQVLGQGPQFIFQYYEKEERGRGNFPDRFSARQFPNYSSELNVNALLLGDSALYLCASSQRLGSSYNEQFFGPGTRLTVL.

This clonotype was detected many times. The chain has TRBV6-5 and TRBJ1-5, with D hard to call. CDR1 and CDR2 (germline): MNHEY, SVGAGI. Trimming took 0 bases from V and 6 from J, leaving 15 bases between them. The CDR3 is made up of 16 amino acids. CDR3 in amino acids: CASSYSKVLVGQPQHF. The CDR3 coding sequence is TGTGCCAGCAGTTACTCGAAGGTACTAGTCGGTCAGCCCCAGCATTTT.

The chain is built from TRBV14 and TRBJ2-1; 9 bases line up with TRBD2. The CDR3 runs 15 residues. V was clipped by 4 bases and J by 5 bases; unmatched bases: 6. From germline, CDR1 is SGHDN and CDR2 FVKESK. CDR3 protein: CASSPLRGGHNEQFF. As DNA, the CDR3 is TGTGCCAGCAGCCCTCTGCGGGGGGGTCACAATGAGCAGTTCTTC.

The chain carries TRBV30 and TRBJ1-5; no clear D. Germline V gives CDR1 GTSNPN, CDR2 SVGIG (reference sequence). The ends were cut back, 1 base at V and 2 bases at J, with 12 bases in the middle. The CDR3 sequence is 15 residues long. Here the CDR3 DNA reads TGTGCCTGGAGTGACGAACCTTATGGCAATCAGCCCCAGCATTTT. Its protein product is CAWSDEPYGNQPQHF.

The chain combines TRBV20-1 with TRBJ1-1; D remains unclear. Trimming stripped 6 bases from V and 0 bases from J, with 8 bases between. Germline-derived CDR1 and CDR2 are DFQATT and SNEGSKA (reference sequence). The CDR3 is made up of 12 amino acids. The CDR3 nucleotides read TGCAGTGCCTGTTGCCTGAACACTGAAGCTTTCTTT. As protein: CSACCLNTEAFF.

This sequence joins TRBV20-1 and TRBJ2-2, with D perhaps given as TRBD1 or TRBD2 (7 bases each). The CDR3 runs to 15 residues. Germline assignment: CDR1 DFQATT and CDR2 SNEGSKA (reference sequence). V was clipped by 7 bases and J by 5 bases, with 20 bases between them. The CDR3, as DNA: TGCAGTGTCTCCCAGGGGGGGGTAGGTACCGGGGAGCTGTTTTTT. Protein: CSVSQGGVGTGELFF.

This clonotype was seen only a few times. This rearrangement joins TRBV12-3 or TRBV12-4 to TRBJ2-2; D is uncertain. This CDR3 contains 14 residues. V was trimmed by 11 bases and J by 6 bases, leaving 19 bases between them. Written as DNA, the CDR3 is TGTGCCCACACTTTCCCAATAAACGCCGGGGAGCTGTTTTTT. Residues: CAHTFPINAGELFF.

A note on this clonotype: A read error may be the cause here, since a much bigger clone is one base away. V usage is TRBV20-1 and J usage is TRBJ2-3; weak D call: TRBD2 (6 bases). This CDR3 is 14 amino acids long. The germline V gene has CDR1 DFQATT and CDR2 SNEGSKA (reference sequence). V dropped 6 bases and J dropped 5 bases, with 18 bases sitting between them. The CDR3 DNA sequence: TGCAGTGCCCAAGAGGGGCGGGGAAGAGATACGCAGTATTTT. Residues: CSAQEGRGRDTQYF.

At least ten counts were recorded for this clonotype. The V call is TRBV6-6, the J call TRBJ1-1; tentative D call: TRBD1 (5 bases). The V gene's germline CDR1 is MNHNY and CDR2 SVGAGI (reference sequence). The V gene lost 4 bases and the J gene lost 0 bases, with 12 bases spanning the gap. CDR3 length equals 15 residues. CDR3 sequence: CASSSTGGVNTEAFF. The CDR3 DNA sequence: TGTGCCAGCAGTTCAACCGGGGGTGTGAACACTGAAGCTTTCTTT.

Ten or more counts support this clonotype. The CDR3 bases are TGCAGTGCTAGATCCGGGGCTGAGGTTTACAATGAGCAGTTCTTC. It codes for CSARSGAEVYNEQFF. The rearrangement links TRBV20-1 to TRBJ2-1; tentatively, D is TRBD1 or TRBD2 (5 bases each). The germline V and J ends were trimmed by 2 bases and 4 bases, with 15 bases remaining between them. Germline V gene sequence: CDR1 DFQATT, CDR2 SNEGSKA (reference sequence). This CDR3 is built from 15 residues.

The chain joins TRBV7-6 to TRBJ2-2; TRBD2 matches at 7 bases. Germline V CDR1 and CDR2: SGHVS, FNYEAQ. The CDR3 runs to 17 residues. The V gene end was trimmed by 0 bases and the J gene end by 7 bases; junction bases not matched to a gene: 11. CDR3 residues: CASSLAPGGESYGELFF. The CDR3 bases are TGTGCCAGCAGCTTAGCGCCGGGGGGAGAGTCCTACGGGGAGCTGTTTTTT.

This clonotype has more than one count but fewer than ten. The chain carries TRBV18 and TRBJ2-5; 14 nucleotides agree with TRBD2. This CDR3 spans 17 amino acids. After removal of 0 bases from V and 4 bases from J, the junction contained 4 bases not matched to a gene. Germline V gene lookup returns CDR1 KGHSH and CDR2 LQKENI. In DNA form, the CDR3 reads TGTGCCAGCTCACCACCGACCGGGACTAGCGGGGGAGAGACCCAGTACTTC. Translating gives CASSPPTGTSGGETQYF.

The chain's CDR3 is CASSPSASDTQYF. CDR3 coding DNA: TGTGCCAGCAGCCCGTCGGCGTCAGATACGCAGTATTTT. The V gene is TRBV7-2, the J gene TRBJ2-3, with D unresolved. The CDR3 runs to 13 residues. CDR1 and CDR2 from the germline V gene are SGHTA and FQGNSA. V was trimmed by 5 bases and J by 4 bases, leaving 10 bases between them.

The chain has TRBV18 and TRBJ1-2; D is uncertain. In germline, CDR1 is KGHSH, CDR2 LQKENI. Deletions cut 0 bases from V and 0 bases from J, with 17 bases between. The CDR3 has 18 amino acids. The CDR3 protein is CASSPPGGGSGANYGYTF. For the CDR3, the DNA is TGTGCCAGCTCACCACCGGGAGGAGGAAGCGGGGCTAACTATGGCTACACCTTC. The whole variable domain, remainder taken from reference TRBV18 and TRBJ1-2, is NAGVMQNPRHLVRRRGQEARLRCSPMKGHSHVYWYRQLPEEGLKFMVYLQKENIIDESGMPKERFSAEFPKEGPSILRIQQVVRGDSAAYFCASSPPGGGSGANYGYTFGSGTRLTVV.

Points on this clonotype: One base away lies a much larger clone, so this may be a sequencing read error. V usage is TRBV20-1 and J usage is TRBJ2-1; 7 nucleotides align to TRBD2. Per germline, CDR1 DFQATT and CDR2 SNEGSKA (reference sequence). The CDR3 sequence is 16 residues long. V was pared by 3 bases and J by 12 bases, with 20 bases of the junction left unmatched. The CDR3 sequence: CSARMSGTSGGHGQFF. CDR3 sequence (DNA): TGCAGTGCTAGGATGAGCGGGACGTCTGGAGGACATGGGCAGTTCTTC.

About this clonotype: This may come from a read error, since a much larger clone is one base off. The chain joins TRBV7-7 to TRBJ2-5; no reliable D call. CDR3 size: 13 residues. V was shortened by 2 bases and J by 4 bases, with 8 bases between the two germline ends. Germline V lookup: CDR1 SSHAT, CDR2 FNYEAQ (reference sequence). The CDR3 here is CASSLNYRETQYF. DNA of the CDR3: TGTGCCAGCAGCTTAAACTACCGAGAGACCCAGTACTTC.